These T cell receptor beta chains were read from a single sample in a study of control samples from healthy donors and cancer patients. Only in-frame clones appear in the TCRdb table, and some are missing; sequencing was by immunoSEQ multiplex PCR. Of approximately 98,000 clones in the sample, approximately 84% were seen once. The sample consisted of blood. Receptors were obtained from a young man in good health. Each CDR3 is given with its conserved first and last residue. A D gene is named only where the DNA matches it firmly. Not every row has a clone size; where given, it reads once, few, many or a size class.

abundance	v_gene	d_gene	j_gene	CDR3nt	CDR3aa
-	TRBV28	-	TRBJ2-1	TGTGCCAGCAGTTTAGGCAGGAGGGCCGATGAGCAGTTCTTC	CASSLGRRADEQFF
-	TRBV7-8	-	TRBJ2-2	TGTGCCAGCAGCTTAAGGACAGTGACGAACACCGGGGAGCTGTTTTTT	CASSLRTVTNTGELFF
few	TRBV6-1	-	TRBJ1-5	TGTGCCAGCAGTGAAGGGTCCGGGACATCGAGCCAGCCCCAGCATTTT	CASSEGSGTSSQPQHF
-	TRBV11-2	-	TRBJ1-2	TGTGCCAGCAGCTTAGGGGGGAATGGCTACACCTTC	CASSLGGNGYTF
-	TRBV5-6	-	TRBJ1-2	TGTGCCAGCAGCGGGGGCCGGAACTATGGCTACACCTTC	CASSGGRNYGYTF
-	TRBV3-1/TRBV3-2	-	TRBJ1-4	TGTGCCAGCAGCCAAGACAGGTTTAATGAAAAACTGTTTTTT	CASSQDRFNEKLFF
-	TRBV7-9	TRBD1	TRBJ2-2	TGTGCCAGCAGCTTAGGACAGGGGGCCGGCACCGGGGAGCTGTTTTTT	CASSLGQGAGTGELFF
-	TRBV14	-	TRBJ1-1	TGTGCCAGCAGCCAAGATCCCCCGAGAGCCACTGAAGCTTTCTTT	CASSQDPPRATEAFF
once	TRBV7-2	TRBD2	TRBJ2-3	TGTGCCAGCAGCCTCGTAGTGGGACTAGCGGGGGCCCGCACAGATACGCAGTATTTT	CASSLVVGLAGARTDTQYF
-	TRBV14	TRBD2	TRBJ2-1	TGTGCCAGCAGTCCCTATGCAGGCGGGGGTTCCTACAATGAGCAGTTCTTC	CASSPYAGGGSYNEQFF
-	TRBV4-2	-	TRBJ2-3	TGTGCCAGCAGCCAAGGTCACCAGGTGGTGGGATACACAGATACGCAGTATTTT	CASSQGHQVVGYTDTQYF
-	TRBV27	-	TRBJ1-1	TGTGCCAGCAGCTCCCTCCCCTCGTTGAACACTGAAGCTTTCTTT	CASSSLPSLNTEAFF
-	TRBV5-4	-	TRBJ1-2	TGTGCCAGCAGCTTAGTGGGCAGGAGGGATGGCTACACCTTC	CASSLVGRRDGYTF
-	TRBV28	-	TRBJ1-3	TGTGCCAGCAGCACCCCCCCTGGGAGAGGGTACGGTGGAAACACCATATATTTT	CASSTPPGRGYGGNTIYF
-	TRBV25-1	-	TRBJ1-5	TGTGCCAGCAGTGAAAAGGAGGCAGGAACGAGCAATCAGCCCCAGCATTTT	CASSEKEAGTSNQPQHF
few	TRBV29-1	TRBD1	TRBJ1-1	TGCAGCGTCCGACAGGGATCGTTCATGAACACTGAAGCTTTCTTT	CSVRQGSFMNTEAFF
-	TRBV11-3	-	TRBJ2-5	TGTGCCAGCAGCTCTAATGGACAACAACAAGAGACCCAGTACTTC	CASSSNGQQQETQYF
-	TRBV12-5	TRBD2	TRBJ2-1	TGTGCTAGTGGTTTGGTTTTTGCTAGCGGCTCCTACAATGAGCAGTTCTTC	CASGLVFASGSYNEQFF
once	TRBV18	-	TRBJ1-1	TGTGCCAGCTCACTAAAGGACAGGAACACTGAAGCTTTCTTT	CASSLKDRNTEAFF
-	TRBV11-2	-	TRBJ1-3	TGTGCCAGCAGCTCGTACAAGGGGCCGAGGAGAAACACCATATATTTT	CASSSYKGPRRNTIYF
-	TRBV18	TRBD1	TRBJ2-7	TGTGCCAGCTCACCCCAAGGGGACAGGCCCTACGAGCAGTACTTC	CASSPQGDRPYEQYF
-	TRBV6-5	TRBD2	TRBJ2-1	TGTGCCAGCCGATCCGGGGGGTCGGGGCACAATGAGCAGTTCTTC	CASRSGGSGHNEQFF
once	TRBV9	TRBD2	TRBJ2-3	TGTGCCAGCAGCGTATCTAGCGGGGGGCCCACAGATACGCAGTATTTT	CASSVSSGGPTDTQYF
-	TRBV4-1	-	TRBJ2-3	TGCGCCAGCAGCCAAGCGAGTGAGGCGTATTTT	CASSQASEAYF
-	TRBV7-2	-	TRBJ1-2	TGTGCCAGCAGCCCAACGTTCGGAGGTGTGTATGGCTACACCTTC	CASSPTFGGVYGYTF
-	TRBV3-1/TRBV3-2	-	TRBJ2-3	TGTGCCAGCAAAGTCAAGGGTACAGATACGCAGTATTTT	CASKVKGTDTQYF
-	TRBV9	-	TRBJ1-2	TGTGCCAGCAGCGCCCAAGGGGGACAATTCTATGGCTACACCTTC	CASSAQGGQFYGYTF
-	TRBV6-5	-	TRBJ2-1	TGTGCCAGCAGCCCCGGGTTTTACAATGAGCAGTTCTTC	CASSPGFYNEQFF
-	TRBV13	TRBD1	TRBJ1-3	TGTGCCAGCAGCTTAGGGGACAGGGGGACCTCTGGAAACACCATATATTTT	CASSLGDRGTSGNTIYF
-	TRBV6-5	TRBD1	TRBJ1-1	TGTGCCAGCAGGGGGACAGGGGAAACTGAAGCTTTCTTT	CASRGTGETEAFF
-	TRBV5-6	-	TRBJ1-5	TGTGCCAGCAGCCGCGACAGTAATCAGCCCCAGCATTTT	CASSRDSNQPQHF